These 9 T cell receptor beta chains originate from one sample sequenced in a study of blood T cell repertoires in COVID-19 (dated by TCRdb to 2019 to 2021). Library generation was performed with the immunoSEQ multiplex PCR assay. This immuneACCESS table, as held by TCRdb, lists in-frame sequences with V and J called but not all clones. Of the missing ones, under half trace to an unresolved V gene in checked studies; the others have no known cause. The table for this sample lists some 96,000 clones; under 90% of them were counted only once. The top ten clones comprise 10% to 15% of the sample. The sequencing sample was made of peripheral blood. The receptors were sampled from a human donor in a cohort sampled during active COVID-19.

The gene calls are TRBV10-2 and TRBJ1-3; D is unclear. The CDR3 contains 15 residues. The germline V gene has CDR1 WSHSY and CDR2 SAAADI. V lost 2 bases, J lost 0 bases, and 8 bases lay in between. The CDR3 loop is CASSEASSSGNTIYF. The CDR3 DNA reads TGCGCCAGCAGTGAGGCAAGTAGCTCTGGAAACACCATATATTTT.

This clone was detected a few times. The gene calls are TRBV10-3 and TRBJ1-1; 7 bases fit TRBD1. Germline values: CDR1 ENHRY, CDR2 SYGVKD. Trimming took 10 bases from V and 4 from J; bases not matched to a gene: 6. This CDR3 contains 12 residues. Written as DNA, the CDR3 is TGTGCCACCAGCGAGGGGGCCACTGAAGCTTTCTTT. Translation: CATSEGATEAFF.

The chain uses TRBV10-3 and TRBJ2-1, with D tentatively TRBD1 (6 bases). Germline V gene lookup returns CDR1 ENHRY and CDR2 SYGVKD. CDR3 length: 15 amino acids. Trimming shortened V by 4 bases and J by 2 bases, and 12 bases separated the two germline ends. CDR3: CAISGQVGTYNEQFF. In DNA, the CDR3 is TGTGCCATCAGTGGACAGGTGGGAACCTACAATGAGCAGTTCTTC.

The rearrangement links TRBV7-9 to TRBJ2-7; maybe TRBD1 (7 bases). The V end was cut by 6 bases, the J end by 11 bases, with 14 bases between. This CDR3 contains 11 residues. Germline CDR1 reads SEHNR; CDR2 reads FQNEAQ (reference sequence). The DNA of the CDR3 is TGTGCCAGCAGGCGGGACAGCAGGAAGTACTTC. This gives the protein CASRRDSRKYF.

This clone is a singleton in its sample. CDR3 coding DNA: TGTGCCAGCAGGGGGGACTGGGGCGAGCAGTACTTC. It specifies CASRGDWGEQYF. The chain links TRBV12-3 or TRBV12-4 to TRBJ2-7; tentatively, D is TRBD2 (6 bases). Trimming took 6 bases from V and 6 from J, leaving 12 bases between them. The CDR3 is 12 amino acids.

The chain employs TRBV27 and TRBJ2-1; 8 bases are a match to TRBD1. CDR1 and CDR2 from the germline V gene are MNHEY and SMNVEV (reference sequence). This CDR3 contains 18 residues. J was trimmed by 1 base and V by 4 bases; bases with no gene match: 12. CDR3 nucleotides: TGTGCCAGCAGTTCCGGGACAGGCCAAGTAGGGTCCTACAATGAGCAGTTCTTC. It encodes CASSSGTGQVGSYNEQFF.

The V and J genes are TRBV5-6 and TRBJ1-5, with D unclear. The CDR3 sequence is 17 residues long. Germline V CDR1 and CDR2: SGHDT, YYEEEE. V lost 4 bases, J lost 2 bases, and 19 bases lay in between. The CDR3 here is CASSPSVGRRGNQPQHF. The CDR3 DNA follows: TGTGCCAGCAGCCCGTCAGTGGGAAGGAGGGGCAATCAGCCCCAGCATTTT.

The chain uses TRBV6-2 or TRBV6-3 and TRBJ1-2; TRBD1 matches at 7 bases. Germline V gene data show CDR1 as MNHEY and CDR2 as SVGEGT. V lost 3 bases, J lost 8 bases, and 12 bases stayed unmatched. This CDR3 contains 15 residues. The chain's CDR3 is CASSYSRQGSEGYTF. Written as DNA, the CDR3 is TGTGCCAGCAGTTATTCTCGACAGGGTTCGGAAGGCTACACCTTC.

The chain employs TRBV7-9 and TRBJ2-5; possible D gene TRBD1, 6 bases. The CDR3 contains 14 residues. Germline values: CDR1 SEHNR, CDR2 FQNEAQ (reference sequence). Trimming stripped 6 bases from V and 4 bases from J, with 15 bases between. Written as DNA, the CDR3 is TGTGCCAGCAGGCTTCCCACAGGGACAGAGACCCAGTACTTC. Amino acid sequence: CASRLPTGTETQYF. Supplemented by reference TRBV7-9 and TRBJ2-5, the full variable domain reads DTGVSQNPRHKITKRGQNVTFRCDPISEHNRLYWYRQTLGQGPEFLTYFQNEAQLEKSRLLSDRFSAERPKGSFSTLEIQRTEQGDSAMYLCASRLPTGTETQYFGPGTRLLVL.